A single sample gave rise to the 13 T cell receptor beta chains below, sequenced in a study of vaccination and CD4 T cells after COVID-19. Which antigens these TCRs recognize remains unknown. Sample time point: late sampling 161 to 241 days after vaccination in a few convalescent patients. Treatment meaning: roughly 10-day PBMC culture with coronavirus spike peptide pools or control peptides (ViraFEST assay). Sequenced with the Oncomine TCR Beta short-read assay was DNA taken from cultured CD4+ T cells. One entry per CDR3 protein, called by TCRdb with MiXCR from the PCR reads. The sample shows nearly 25,000 distinct CDR3 sequences, approximately 28% of them seen only once. The sample in question was CD4+ T cells from blood, cultured in vitro, obtained about 7 months after SARS-CoV-2 vaccination. The receptors come from a human donor who had recovered from COVID-19.

This chain uses TRBV20-1 with TRBJ2-5; tentative D call: TRBD2 (6 bases). The CDR3 extends over 14 amino acids. The germline CDR1 and CDR2 sequences are DFQATT and SNEGSKA (reference sequence). Between the trimmed V and J ends, which lost 5 bases and 4 bases, there was a span of 17 bases. This CDR3 reads CSAGRLQAGETQYF. DNA of the CDR3: TGCAGTGCTGGTCGTCTCCAAGCGGGAGAGACCCAGTACTTC.

The V gene is TRBV28, the J gene TRBJ2-7, with D maybe TRBD2 (5 bases). Germline CDR1 MDHEN, CDR2 SYDVKM. V dropped 5 bases and J dropped 9 bases, with 20 bases sitting between them. The CDR3 has 14 residues. The CDR3: CASSLLRTSRGQYF. As DNA, the CDR3 is TGTGCCAGCAGTCTGTTGCGAACGAGCCGGGGGCAGTACTTC.

This clonotype appeared a few times. CDR3 in amino acids: CASSPNLGGGQETQYF. Written as DNA, the CDR3 is TGTGCCAGCAGTCCTAATCTCGGGGGAGGACAAGAGACCCAGTACTTC. The chain combines TRBV27 with TRBJ2-5; a possible D gene is TRBD2 (6 bases). The CDR3 is 16 residues long. Germline V CDR1 and CDR2: MNHEY, SMNVEV (reference sequence). Trimming took off 5 bases at V and 2 bases at J, with 18 bases between the two ends.

This clonotype was seen a handful of times. J is TRBJ1-6 and V is TRBV28; D remains unclear. V lost 8 bases and J 8 bases, leaving 16 bases between the germline ends. The CDR3 consists of 14 residues. Germline assignment: CDR1 MDHEN and CDR2 SYDVKM. The CDR3 spells CASGSTGWHSPLHF. The CDR3 DNA sequence: TGTGCCAGCGGATCGACTGGGTGGCATTCACCCCTCCACTTT.

The CDR3 here is CASSRINSPLHF. The CDR3 DNA follows: TGTGCCAGCAGCCGGATTAATTCACCCCTCCACTTT. The chain carries TRBV12-3 or TRBV12-4 and TRBJ1-6, with D hard to call. The CDR3 extends over 12 amino acids. Trimming removed 6 bases from V and 6 bases from J, with 6 bases in between.

The rearrangement uses TRBV7-2 and TRBJ2-5; TRBD2 matches 14 bases. The CDR3 has 19 amino acids. V dropped 2 bases and J dropped 2; count of bases not matched to a gene: 10. Germline CDR1 is SGHTA and CDR2 is FQGNSA. This CDR3 reads CASSLTGLAGGFRQETQYF. CDR3 nucleotides: TGTGCCAGCAGCTTAACCGGACTAGCGGGAGGTTTTCGTCAAGAGACCCAGTACTTC.

The chain has TRBV19 and TRBJ1-5; no clear D. CDR3 length: 13 residues. In germline, CDR1 is LNHDA, CDR2 SQIVND (reference sequence). V lost 7 bases to trimming and J lost 7 bases, with 14 bases between them. CDR3: CASTDGPQQPQHF. The CDR3 DNA follows: TGTGCCAGTACCGACGGGCCGCAACAGCCCCAGCATTTT.

Only a few counts were recorded for this clonotype. This chain joins TRBV24-1 and TRBJ2-1, with TRBD2 identical over 13 bases. Germline V CDR1 and CDR2: KGHDR, SFDVKD. The CDR3 is 13 amino acids. Unmatched junction bases numbered 1, after V lost 8 bases and J lost 7 bases. Here the CDR3 reads CATKGLAGNEQFF. The CDR3, as DNA: TGTGCCACCAAGGGACTAGCGGGAAATGAGCAGTTCTTC.

The table lists this clonotype with a count of one. The J gene is TRBJ2-6, the V gene TRBV5-4; the D gene is possibly TRBD1 (6 bases). Germline lookup yields CDR1 SGHNT and CDR2 YYREEE (reference sequence). This CDR3 is built from 17 residues. V lost 0 bases, J lost 0 bases, and 10 bases lay in between. The CDR3 coding sequence is TGTGCCAGCAGCTTGGACAGGGTTGGCTCTGGGGCCAACGTCCTGACTTTC. Translating gives CASSLDRVGSGANVLTF.

There are a few counts of this clonotype. The V call is TRBV6-1, the J call TRBJ2-7; D not certain. Germline V gene data show CDR1 as MNHNS and CDR2 as SASEGT. This CDR3 region has 13 residues. V lost 8 bases and J 2 bases, leaving 13 bases between the germline ends. CDR3 coding DNA: TGTGCCAGCCGTCGTCCAGGAGCCTACGAGCAGTACTTC. This codes for CASRRPGAYEQYF.

This chain connects TRBV6-2 or TRBV6-3 to TRBJ2-1; either TRBD1 or TRBD2 may supply D (5 bases each). V was trimmed by 3 bases and J by 0 bases, leaving 9 bases between them. Per germline, CDR1 MNHEY and CDR2 SVGEGT. The CDR3 extends over 15 amino acids. For the CDR3, the DNA is TGTGCCAGCAGTTATGGGACGCCCTCCTACAATGAGCAGTTCTTC. Protein product: CASSYGTPSYNEQFF.

The genes are TRBV28 and TRBJ2-6; TRBD1 aligns across 8 bases. V was clipped by 6 bases and J by 0 bases; unmatched bases: 7. The CDR3 has 17 residues. The germline V gene encodes CDR1 MDHEN and CDR2 SYDVKM. The CDR3 reads CASRHGTGRSGANVLTF. The CDR3 DNA reads as TGTGCCAGCAGACACGGGACAGGCCGCTCTGGGGCCAACGTCCTGACTTTC. Full variable domain (rest looked up from reference TRBV28 and TRBJ2-6): DVKVTQSSRYLVKRTGEKVFLECVQDMDHENMFWYRQDPGLGLRLIYFSYDVKMKEKGDIPEGYSVSREKKERFSLILESASTNQTSMYLCASRHGTGRSGANVLTFGAGSRLTVL.

This clonotype was picked up a small number of times. The chain combines TRBV4-1 with TRBJ1-2; D possibly corresponds to TRBD1 (6 bases). The V and J ends lost 4 bases and 4 bases respectively, with 13 bases between them. Germline CDR1 reads MGHRA; CDR2 reads YSYEKL. This CDR3 has 14 amino acids. CDR3 loop: CASSPGQGGYGYTF. The DNA of the CDR3 is TGCGCCAGCAGCCCCGGGCAAGGGGGCTATGGCTACACCTTC.